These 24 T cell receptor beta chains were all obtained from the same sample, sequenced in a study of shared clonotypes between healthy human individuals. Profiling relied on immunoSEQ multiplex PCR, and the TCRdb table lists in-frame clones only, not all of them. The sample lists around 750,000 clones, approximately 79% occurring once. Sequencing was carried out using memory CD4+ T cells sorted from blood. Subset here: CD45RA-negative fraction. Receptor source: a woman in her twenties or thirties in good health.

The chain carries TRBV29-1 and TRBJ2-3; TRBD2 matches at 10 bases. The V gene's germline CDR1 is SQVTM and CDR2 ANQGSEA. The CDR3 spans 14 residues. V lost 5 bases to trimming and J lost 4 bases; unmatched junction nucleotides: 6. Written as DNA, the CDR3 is TGCAGCGTTAGCGGGAGGGCCCCGGCAGATACGCAGTATTTT. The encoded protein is CSVSGRAPADTQYF.

In DNA form, the CDR3 reads TGTGCCAGCAGCTTATCGGCTGTCTCCTACAATGAGCAGTTCTTC. The encoded protein is CASSLSAVSYNEQFF. The chain carries TRBV7-9 and TRBJ2-1; unclear D gene. With 2 bases removed from V and 0 bases from J, the gap between germline ends came to 8 bases. Germline CDR1 reads SEHNR; CDR2 reads FQNEAQ (reference sequence). The CDR3 totals 15 residues.

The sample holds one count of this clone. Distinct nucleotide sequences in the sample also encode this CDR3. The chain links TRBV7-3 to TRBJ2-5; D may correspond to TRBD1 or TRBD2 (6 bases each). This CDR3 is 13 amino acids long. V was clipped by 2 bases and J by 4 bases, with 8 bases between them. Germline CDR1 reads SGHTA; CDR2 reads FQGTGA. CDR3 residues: CASSLEGGETQYF. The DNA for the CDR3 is TGTGCCAGCAGCTTAGAGGGGGGAGAGACCCAGTACTTC.

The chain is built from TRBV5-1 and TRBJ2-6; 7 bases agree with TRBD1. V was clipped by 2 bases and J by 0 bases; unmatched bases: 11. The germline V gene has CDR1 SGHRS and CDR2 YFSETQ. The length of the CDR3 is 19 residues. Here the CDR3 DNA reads TGCGCCAGCAGCTTTAGTCAGGGGGTGCCTCGCTCTGGGGCCAACGTCCTGACTTTC. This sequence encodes CASSFSQGVPRSGANVLTF.

As DNA, the CDR3 is TGTGCCAGCAGTTTCCAGGGGAATGAGCAGTTCTTC. Protein product: CASSFQGNEQFF. V usage is TRBV27 and J usage is TRBJ2-1; possibly TRBD1 for D (6 bases). Per germline, CDR1 MNHEY and CDR2 SMNVEV (reference sequence). This CDR3 is 12 amino acids long. Trimming took off 3 bases at V and 7 bases at J, with 7 bases between the two ends.

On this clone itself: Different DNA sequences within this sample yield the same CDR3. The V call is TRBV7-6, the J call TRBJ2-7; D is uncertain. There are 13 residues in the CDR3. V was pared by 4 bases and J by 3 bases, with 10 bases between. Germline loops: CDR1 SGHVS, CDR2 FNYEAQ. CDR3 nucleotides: TGTGCCAGCAGCTCAGGACCGAACTACGAGCAGTACTTC. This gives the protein CASSSGPNYEQYF.

The CDR3 DNA sequence: TGTGCCAGCAGCCATGGTGGGACTTTGAGCTCCTACGAGCAGTACTTC. This sequence encodes CASSHGGTLSSYEQYF. This chain links TRBV5-4 with TRBJ2-7; weak D call: TRBD2 (6 bases). The CDR3 sequence is 16 residues long. V was cut by 4 bases and J by 0 bases, with 17 bases left in between. From germline, CDR1 is SGHNT and CDR2 YYREEE (reference sequence).

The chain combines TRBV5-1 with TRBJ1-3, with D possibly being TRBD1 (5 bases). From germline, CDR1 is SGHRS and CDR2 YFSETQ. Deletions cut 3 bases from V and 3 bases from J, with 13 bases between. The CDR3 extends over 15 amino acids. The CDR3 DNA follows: TGCGCCAGCAGCTGGGGACCGTCTGATGGAAACACCATATATTTT. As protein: CASSWGPSDGNTIYF.

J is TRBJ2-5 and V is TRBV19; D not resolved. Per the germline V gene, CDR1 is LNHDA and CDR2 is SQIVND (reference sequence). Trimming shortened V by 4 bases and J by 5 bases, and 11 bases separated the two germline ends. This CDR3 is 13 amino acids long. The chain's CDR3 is CASSTTRTETQYF. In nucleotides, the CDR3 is TGTGCCAGTAGTACGACTCGTACGGAGACCCAGTACTTC.

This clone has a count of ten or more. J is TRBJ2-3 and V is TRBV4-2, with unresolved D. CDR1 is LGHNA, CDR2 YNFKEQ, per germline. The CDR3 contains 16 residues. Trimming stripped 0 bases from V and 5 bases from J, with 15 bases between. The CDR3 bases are TGTGCCAGCAGCCAAGAGGATACGGGCTACCTAGATACGCAGTATTTT. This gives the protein CASSQEDTGYLDTQYF.

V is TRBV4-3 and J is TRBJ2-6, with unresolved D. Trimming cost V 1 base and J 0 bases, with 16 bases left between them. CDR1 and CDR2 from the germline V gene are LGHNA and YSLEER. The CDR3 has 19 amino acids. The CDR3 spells CASSQGATEFFSGANVLTF. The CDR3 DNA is TGCGCCAGCAGCCAAGGCGCCACAGAGTTCTTCTCTGGGGCCAACGTCCTGACTTTC.

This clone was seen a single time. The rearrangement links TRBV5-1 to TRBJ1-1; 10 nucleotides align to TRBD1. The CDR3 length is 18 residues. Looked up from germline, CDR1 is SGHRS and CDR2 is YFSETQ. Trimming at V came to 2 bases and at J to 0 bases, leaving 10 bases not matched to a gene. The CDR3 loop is CASSLRRGTGALNTEAFF. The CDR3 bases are TGCGCCAGCAGCTTAAGAAGGGGGACAGGGGCTCTGAACACTGAAGCTTTCTTT.

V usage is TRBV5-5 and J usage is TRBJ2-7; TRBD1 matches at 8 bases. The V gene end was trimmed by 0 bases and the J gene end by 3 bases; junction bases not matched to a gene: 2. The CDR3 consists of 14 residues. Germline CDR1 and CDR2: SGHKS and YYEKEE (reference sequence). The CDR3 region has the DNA TGTGCCAGCAGCTTGGGGACAGGGTACTACGAGCAGTACTTC. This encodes CASSLGTGYYEQYF.

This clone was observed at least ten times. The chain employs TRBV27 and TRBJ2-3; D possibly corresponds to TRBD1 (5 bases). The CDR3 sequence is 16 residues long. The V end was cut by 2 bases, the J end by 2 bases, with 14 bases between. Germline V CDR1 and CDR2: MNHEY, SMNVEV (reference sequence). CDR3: CASSLKGLVTTDTQYF. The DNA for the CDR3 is TGTGCCAGCAGTTTAAAGGGGCTCGTAACCACAGATACGCAGTATTTT.

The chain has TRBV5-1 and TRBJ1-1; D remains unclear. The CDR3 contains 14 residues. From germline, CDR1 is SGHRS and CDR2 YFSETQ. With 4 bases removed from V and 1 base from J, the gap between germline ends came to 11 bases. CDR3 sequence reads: CASSLGLGNTEAFF. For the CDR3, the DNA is TGCGCCAGCAGCCTGGGCCTAGGGAACACTGAAGCTTTCTTT.

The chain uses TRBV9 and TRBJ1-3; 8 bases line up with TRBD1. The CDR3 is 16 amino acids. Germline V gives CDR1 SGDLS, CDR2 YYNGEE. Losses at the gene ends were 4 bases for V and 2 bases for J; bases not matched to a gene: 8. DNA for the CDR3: TGTGCCAGCAGCACTTGGACAGGGAAGCCTGGAAACACCATATATTTT. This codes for CASSTWTGKPGNTIYF. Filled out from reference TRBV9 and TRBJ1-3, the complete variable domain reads DSGVTQTPKHLITATGQRVTLRCSPRSGDLSVYWYQQSLDQGLQFLIQYYNGEERAKGNILERFSAQQFPDLHSELNLSSLELGDSALYFCASSTWTGKPGNTIYFGEGSWLTVV.

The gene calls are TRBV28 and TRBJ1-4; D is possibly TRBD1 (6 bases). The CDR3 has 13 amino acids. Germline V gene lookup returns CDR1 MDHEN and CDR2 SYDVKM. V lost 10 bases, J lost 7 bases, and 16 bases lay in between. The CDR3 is CATVQGYGEKLFF. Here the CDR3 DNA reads TGTGCCACCGTACAGGGATATGGTGAAAAACTGTTTTTT.

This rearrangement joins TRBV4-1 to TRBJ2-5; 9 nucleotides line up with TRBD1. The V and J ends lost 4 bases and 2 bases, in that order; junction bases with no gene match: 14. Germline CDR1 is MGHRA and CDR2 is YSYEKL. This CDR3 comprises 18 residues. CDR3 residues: CASSRQPGTGMYQETQYF. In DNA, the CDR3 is TGCGCCAGCAGCCGACAACCCGGGACAGGGATGTATCAAGAGACCCAGTACTTC.

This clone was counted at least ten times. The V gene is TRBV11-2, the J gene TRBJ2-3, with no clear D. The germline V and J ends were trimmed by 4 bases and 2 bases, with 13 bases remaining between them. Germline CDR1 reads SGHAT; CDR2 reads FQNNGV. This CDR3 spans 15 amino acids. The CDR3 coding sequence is TGTGCCAGCAGCTCCGACCGTCCTTTCACAGATACGCAGTATTTT. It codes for CASSSDRPFTDTQYF.

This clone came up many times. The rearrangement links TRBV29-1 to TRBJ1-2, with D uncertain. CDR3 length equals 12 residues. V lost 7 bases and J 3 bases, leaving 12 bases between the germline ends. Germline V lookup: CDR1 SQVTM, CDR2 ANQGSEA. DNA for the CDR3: TGCAGCGCACTTTTTCAGGACTATGGCTACACCTTC. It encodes CSALFQDYGYTF.

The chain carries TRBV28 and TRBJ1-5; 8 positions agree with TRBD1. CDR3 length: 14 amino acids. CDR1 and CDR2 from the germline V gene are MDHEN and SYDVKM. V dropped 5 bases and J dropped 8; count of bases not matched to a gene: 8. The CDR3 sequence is CASSVTGGMEPQHF. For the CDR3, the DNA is TGTGCCAGCAGTGTCACAGGGGGGATGGAGCCCCAGCATTTT.

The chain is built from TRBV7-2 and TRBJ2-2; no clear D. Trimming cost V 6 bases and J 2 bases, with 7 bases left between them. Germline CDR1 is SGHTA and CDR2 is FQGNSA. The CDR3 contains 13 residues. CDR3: CASRDFNTGELFF. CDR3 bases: TGTGCCAGCAGAGACTTTAACACCGGGGAGCTGTTTTTT.

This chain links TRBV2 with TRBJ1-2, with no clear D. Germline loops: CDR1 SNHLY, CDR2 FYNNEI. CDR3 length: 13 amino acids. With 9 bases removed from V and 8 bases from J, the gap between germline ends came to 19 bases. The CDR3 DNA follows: TGTGCCAGGAGGATAACAGCCGTAAAGGGCTACACCTTC. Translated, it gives CARRITAVKGYTF.

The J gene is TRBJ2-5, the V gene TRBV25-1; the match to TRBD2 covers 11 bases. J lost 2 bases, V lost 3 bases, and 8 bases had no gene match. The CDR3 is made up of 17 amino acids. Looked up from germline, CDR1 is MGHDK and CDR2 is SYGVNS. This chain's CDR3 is CASSDDLGLAAQETQYF. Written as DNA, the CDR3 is TGTGCCAGCAGTGATGATTTGGGACTAGCGGCTCAAGAGACCCAGTACTTC. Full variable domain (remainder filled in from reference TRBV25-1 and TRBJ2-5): EADIYQTPRYLVIGTGKKITLECSQTMGHDKMYWYQQDPGMELHLIHYSYGVNSTEKGDLSSESTVSRIRTEHFPLTLESARPSHTSQYLCASSDDLGLAAQETQYFGPGTRLLVL.